Detailed here is one T cell receptor beta chain. Its cognate antigen is unknown. This sample stems from a study of T cell responses to AZD1222 COVID-19 vaccine. At the level of the study: The analysis combined second doses at about 4 or about 12 weeks. Study conclusions and caveats: Two AZD1222 administrations were followed by greater Spike-specific TCR breadth and depth. Repertoires in all cases were sampled only once the peak T cell response had passed. A mostly white British donor set with more females was recruited, and clonal diversity was possibly underestimated.

Data came from immunoSEQ multiplex PCR; TCRdb stores just in-frame clones and leaves some out. The sample carries 150,000 to 180,000 clones, 90% recorded once. Germline-derived CDR1 and CDR2 are SNHLY and FYNNEI. V lost 7 bases, J lost 0 bases, and 15 bases stayed unmatched. This CDR3 comprises 18 residues. The sample consisted of peripheral blood, taken on day 0 of AZD1222 vaccination. The TCR was taken from an adult in good health. The genes are TRBV2 and TRBJ1-5; 7 bases map to TRBD1. This CDR3 is CASKPGQIVSDSNQPQHF. The CDR3 DNA reads as TGTGCCAGCAAACCGGGACAGATCGTCTCAGATAGCAATCAGCCCCAGCATTTT.